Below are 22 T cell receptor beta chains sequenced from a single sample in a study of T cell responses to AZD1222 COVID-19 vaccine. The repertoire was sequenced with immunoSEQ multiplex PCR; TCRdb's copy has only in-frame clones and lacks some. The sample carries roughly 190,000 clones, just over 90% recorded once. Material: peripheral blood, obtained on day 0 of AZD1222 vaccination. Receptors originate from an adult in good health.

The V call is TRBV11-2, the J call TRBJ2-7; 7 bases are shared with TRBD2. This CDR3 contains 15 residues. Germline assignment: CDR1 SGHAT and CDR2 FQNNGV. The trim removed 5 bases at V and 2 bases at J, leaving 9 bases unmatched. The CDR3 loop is CASSKGRGRTYEQYF. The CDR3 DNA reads TGTGCCAGCAGCAAGGGGAGGGGTAGGACCTACGAGCAGTACTTC.

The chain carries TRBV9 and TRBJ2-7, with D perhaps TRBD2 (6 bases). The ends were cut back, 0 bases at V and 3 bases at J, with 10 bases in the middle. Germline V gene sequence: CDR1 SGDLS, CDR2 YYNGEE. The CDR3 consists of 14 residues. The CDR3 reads CASSVAGRDYEQYF. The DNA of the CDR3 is TGTGCCAGCAGCGTAGCAGGGCGGGACTACGAGCAGTACTTC.

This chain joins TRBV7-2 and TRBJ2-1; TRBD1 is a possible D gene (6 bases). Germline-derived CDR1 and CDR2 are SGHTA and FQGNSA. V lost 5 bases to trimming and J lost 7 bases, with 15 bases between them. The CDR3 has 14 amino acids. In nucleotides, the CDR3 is TGTGCCAGCAGCAACGCTGGGGGCGGGAATGAGCAGTTCTTC. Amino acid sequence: CASSNAGGGNEQFF.

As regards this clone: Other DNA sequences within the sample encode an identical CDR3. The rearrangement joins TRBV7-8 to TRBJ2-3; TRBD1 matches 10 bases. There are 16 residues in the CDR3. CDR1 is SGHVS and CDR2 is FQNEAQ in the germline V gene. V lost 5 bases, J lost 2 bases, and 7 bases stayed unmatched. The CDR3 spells CASSLRDRGPTDTQYF. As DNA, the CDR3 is TGTGCCAGCAGCCTACGGGACAGGGGACCCACAGATACGCAGTATTTT.

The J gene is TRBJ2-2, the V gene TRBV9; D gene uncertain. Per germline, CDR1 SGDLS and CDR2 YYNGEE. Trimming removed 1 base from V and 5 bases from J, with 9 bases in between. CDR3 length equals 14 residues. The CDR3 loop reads CASSVLTGTGELFF. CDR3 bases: TGTGCCAGCAGCGTATTAACCGGAACCGGGGAGCTGTTTTTT.

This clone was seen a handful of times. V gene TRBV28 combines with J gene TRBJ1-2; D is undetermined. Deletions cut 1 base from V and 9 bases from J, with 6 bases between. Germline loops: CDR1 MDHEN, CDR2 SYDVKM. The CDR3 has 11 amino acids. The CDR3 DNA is TGTGCCAGCAGTTTATACCCGAGCTACACCTTC. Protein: CASSLYPSYTF.

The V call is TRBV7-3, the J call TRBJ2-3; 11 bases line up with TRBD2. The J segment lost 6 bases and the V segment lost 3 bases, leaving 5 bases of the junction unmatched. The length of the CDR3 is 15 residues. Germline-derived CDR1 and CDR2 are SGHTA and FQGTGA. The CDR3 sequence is CASSFGLAGGDTQYF. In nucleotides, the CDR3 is TGTGCCAGCAGCTTCGGACTAGCGGGTGGGGATACGCAGTATTTT. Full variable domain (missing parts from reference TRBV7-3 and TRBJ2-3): GAGVSQTPSNKVTEKGKYVELRCDPISGHTALYWYRQSLGQGPEFLIYFQGTGAADDSGLPNDRFFAVRPEGSVSTLKIQRTERGDSAVYLCASSFGLAGGDTQYFGPGTRLTVL.

CDR3 nucleotide sequence: TGTGCCAGCAGGCAAGGGACAGCAGGCAATCAGCCCCAGCATTTT. It codes for CASRQGTAGNQPQHF. The rearrangement uses TRBV27 and TRBJ1-5; TRBD1 agrees at 7 bases. The J segment lost 2 bases and the V segment lost 6 bases, leaving 7 bases of the junction unmatched. The CDR3 has 15 amino acids. Germline V CDR1 and CDR2: MNHEY, SMNVEV (reference sequence).

The CDR3 DNA reads as TGCGCCAGCAGCCGCTCACGGAGAGGGATCACCTACGAGCAGTACTTC. Translating it yields CASSRSRRGITYEQYF. The rearrangement links TRBV4-3 to TRBJ2-7; D may be TRBD2 (5 bases). Germline V gene sequence: CDR1 LGHNA, CDR2 YSLEER. V dropped 4 bases and J dropped 2 bases, with 18 bases sitting between them. The CDR3 totals 16 residues.

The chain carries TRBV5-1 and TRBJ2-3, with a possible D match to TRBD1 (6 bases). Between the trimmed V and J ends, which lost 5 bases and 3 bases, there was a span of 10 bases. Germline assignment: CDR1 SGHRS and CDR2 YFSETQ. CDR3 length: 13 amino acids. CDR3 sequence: CASRGRGTDTQYF. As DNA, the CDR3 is TGCGCCAGCAGGGGCAGGGGTACAGATACGCAGTATTTT.

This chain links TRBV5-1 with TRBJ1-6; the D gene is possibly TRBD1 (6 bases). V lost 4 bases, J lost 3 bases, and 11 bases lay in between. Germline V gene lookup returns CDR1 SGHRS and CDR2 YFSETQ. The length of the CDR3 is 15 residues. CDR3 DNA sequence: TGCGCCAGCAGCGTACAGGGTCTCTATAATTCACCCCTCCACTTT. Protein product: CASSVQGLYNSPLHF. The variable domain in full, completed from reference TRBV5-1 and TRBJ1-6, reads KAGVTQTPRYLIKTRGQQVTLSCSPISGHRSVSWYQQTPGQGLQFLFEYFSETQRNKGNFPGRFSGRQFSNSRSEMNVSTLELGDSALYLCASSVQGLYNSPLHFGNGTRLTVT.

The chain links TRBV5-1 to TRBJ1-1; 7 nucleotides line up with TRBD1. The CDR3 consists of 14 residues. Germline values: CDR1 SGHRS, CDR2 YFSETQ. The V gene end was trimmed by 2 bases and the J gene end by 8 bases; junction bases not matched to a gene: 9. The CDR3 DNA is TGCGCCAGCAGCTTAGAGGGGGCGTCCCGAGAAGCTTTCTTT. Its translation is CASSLEGASREAFF.

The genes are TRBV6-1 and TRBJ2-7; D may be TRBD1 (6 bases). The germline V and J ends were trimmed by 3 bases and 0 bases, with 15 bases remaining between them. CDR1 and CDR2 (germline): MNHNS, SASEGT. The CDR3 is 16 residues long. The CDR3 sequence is CASSDEGEWDSYEQYF. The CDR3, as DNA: TGTGCCAGCAGTGATGAGGGGGAGTGGGACTCCTACGAGCAGTACTTC.

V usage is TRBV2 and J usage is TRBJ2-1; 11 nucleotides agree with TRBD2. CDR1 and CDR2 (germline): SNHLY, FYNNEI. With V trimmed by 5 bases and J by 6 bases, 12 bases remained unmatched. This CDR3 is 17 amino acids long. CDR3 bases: TGTGCCAGCAGTCAAGGACTAGCGGGCCGACGGGGCAATGAGCAGTTCTTC. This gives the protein CASSQGLAGRRGNEQFF.

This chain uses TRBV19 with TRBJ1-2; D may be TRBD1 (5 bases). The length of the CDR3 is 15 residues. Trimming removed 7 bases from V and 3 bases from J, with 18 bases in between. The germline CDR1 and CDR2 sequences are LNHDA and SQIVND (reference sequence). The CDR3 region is CASNGAVTQYYGYTF. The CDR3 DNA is TGTGCCAGTAACGGGGCAGTTACCCAGTACTATGGCTACACCTTC.

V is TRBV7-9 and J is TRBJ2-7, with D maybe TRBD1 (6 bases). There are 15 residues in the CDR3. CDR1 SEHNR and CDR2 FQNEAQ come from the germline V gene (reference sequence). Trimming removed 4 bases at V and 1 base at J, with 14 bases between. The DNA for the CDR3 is TGTGCCAGCAGCTCCCGGGACATATTATCCTACGAGCAGTACTTC. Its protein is CASSSRDILSYEQYF.

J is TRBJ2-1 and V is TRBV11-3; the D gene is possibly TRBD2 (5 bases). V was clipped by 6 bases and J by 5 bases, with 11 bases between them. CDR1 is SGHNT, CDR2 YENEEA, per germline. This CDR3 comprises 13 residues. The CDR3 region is CASRSGSDNEQFF. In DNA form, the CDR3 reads TGTGCCAGCAGAAGTGGGAGTGACAATGAGCAGTTCTTC. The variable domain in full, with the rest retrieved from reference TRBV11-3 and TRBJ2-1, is EAGVVQSPRYKIIEKKQPVAFWCNPISGHNTLYWYLQNLGQGPELLIRYENEEAVDDSQLPKDRFSAERLKGVDSTLKIQPAELGDSAVYLCASRSGSDNEQFFGPGTRLTVL.

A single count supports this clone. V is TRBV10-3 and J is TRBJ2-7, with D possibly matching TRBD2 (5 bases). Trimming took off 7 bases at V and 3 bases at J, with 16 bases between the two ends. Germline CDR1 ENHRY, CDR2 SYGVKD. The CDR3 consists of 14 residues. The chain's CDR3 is CAIKEVLVDYEQYF. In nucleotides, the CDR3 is TGTGCCATCAAGGAGGTACTAGTGGACTACGAGCAGTACTTC.

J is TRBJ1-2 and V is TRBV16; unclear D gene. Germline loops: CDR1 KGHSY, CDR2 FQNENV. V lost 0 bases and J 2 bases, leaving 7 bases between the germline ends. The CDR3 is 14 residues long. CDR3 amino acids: CASSQSVGNYGYTF. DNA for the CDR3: TGTGCCAGCAGCCAATCTGTGGGGAACTATGGCTACACCTTC.

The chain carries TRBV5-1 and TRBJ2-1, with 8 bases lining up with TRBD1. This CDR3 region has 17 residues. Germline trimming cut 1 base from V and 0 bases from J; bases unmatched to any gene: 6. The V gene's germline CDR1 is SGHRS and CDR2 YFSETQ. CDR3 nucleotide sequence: TGCGCCAGCAGCTTGTCCTTACAGGGGGTCTCCTACAATGAGCAGTTCTTC. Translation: CASSLSLQGVSYNEQFF. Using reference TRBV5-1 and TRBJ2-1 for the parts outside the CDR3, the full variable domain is KAGVTQTPRYLIKTRGQQVTLSCSPISGHRSVSWYQQTPGQGLQFLFEYFSETQRNKGNFPGRFSGRQFSNSRSEMNVSTLELGDSALYLCASSLSLQGVSYNEQFFGPGTRLTVL.

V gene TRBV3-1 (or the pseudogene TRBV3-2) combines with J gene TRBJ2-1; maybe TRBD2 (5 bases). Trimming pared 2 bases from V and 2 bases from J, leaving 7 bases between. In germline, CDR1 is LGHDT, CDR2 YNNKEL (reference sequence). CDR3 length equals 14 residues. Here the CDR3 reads CASSQIGTYNEQFF. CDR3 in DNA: TGTGCCAGCAGCCAAATCGGGACCTACAATGAGCAGTTCTTC.

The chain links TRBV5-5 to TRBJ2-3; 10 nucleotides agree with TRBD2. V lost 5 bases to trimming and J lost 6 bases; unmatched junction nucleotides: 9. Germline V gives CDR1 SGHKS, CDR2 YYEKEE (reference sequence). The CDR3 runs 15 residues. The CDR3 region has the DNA TGTGCCAGCAGTCGGGGGACTAGCGTAGTGGATACGCAGTATTTT. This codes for CASSRGTSVVDTQYF.